This TCR beta chain was sequenced for a study of blood T cell repertoires in COVID-19. Source study methods: Nucleated cell number was recorded as an estimate derived from reference gene primer amplification. TCRdb keeps only in-frame clones here, not all; method: immunoSEQ multiplex PCR. V and J calls and clone size come straight from that table; D and trimming were deduced from the DNA. Among around 260,000 clones listed, around nine tenths were seen once. V lost 1 base and J 9 bases, leaving 16 bases between the germline ends. CDR1 is LGHDT and CDR2 is YNNKEL in the germline V gene (reference sequence). The CDR3 covers 16 residues. In Seattle, patients joined the study during active infection and were tracked longitudinally.

Sequencing was done on a sample of peripheral blood. The chain couples TRBV3-1 (or the pseudogene TRBV3-2) to TRBJ1-6; D remains unclear. The TCR sequence derives from an older woman with COVID-19, enrolled during active disease. CDR3 coding DNA: TGTGCCAGCAGCCAAGGAACCCGAACGGCGGGTTCACCCCTCCACTTT. Translated: CASSQGTRTAGSPLHF.